Listed below are T cell receptor beta chains from one sample, sequenced in a study of breast tumors, draining lymph nodes, adjacent tissues. TCRdb reprocessed the multiplex PCR reads with MiXCR, giving one entry per CDR3 protein. Among 120,000 or so distinct CDR3 sequences listed, nearly 20% were seen once. Sequencing was performed on axillary lymph node tissue. The receptors stem from a female donor with breast cancer. Some clones in this sample may be carry-over from other donors' samples. Both conserved end residues are part of each CDR3. The D gene is left open where the match is weak. Expanded clones are given a class, and other clones once, few, many or no size at all.

CDR3 protein,CDR3 DNA,clone size,V gene,J gene,D gene
CASSSQDSTDTQYF,TGTGCCAGCAGCAGTCAAGACAGCACAGATACGCAGTATTTT,many,TRBV5-4,TRBJ2-3,NA
CASIRGGERLGGTQYF,TGTGCCAGCATTCGGGGGGGGGAGCGGCTCGGGGGGACCCAGTACTTC,NA,TRBV28,TRBJ2-5,TRBD2
CASSYRDSQPQHF,TGTGCCAGCAGTTACCGTGACAGCCAGCCCCAGCATTTT,many,TRBV6-5,TRBJ1-5,NA
CASSRLQSSNYGYTF,TGTGCCAGCAGCCGACTACAATCGTCTAACTATGGCTACACCTTC,many,TRBV7-2,TRBJ1-2,NA
CASSEDRGLYNEQFF,TGTGCCAGTAGTGAGGACAGGGGGTTATACAATGAGCAGTTCTTC,few,TRBV19,TRBJ2-1,TRBD1
CASTKTGGLLYGYTF,TGTGCCAGTACTAAGACAGGGGGCCTACTGTATGGCTACACCTTC,many,TRBV19,TRBJ1-2,TRBD1
CASRMAGAYHLAKNIQYF,TGTGCCAGCAGGATGGCGGGAGCGTATCATCTAGCCAAAAACATTCAGTACTTC,NA,TRBV7-2,TRBJ2-4,TRBD2
CASTLGGDSPLHF,TGTGCCAGCACACTAGGGGGGGATTCACCCCTCCACTTT,many,TRBV12-3/TRBV12-4,TRBJ1-6,NA
CASSKWALAGGGTDTQYF,TGTGCCAGCAGCAAATGGGCACTAGCGGGGGGGGGCACAGATACGCAGTATTTT,many,TRBV7-3,TRBJ2-3,TRBD2
CASSGPGRHGGNQPQHF,TGTGCCAGCAGCGGGCCAGGGCGTCATGGTGGCAATCAGCCCCAGCATTTT,many,TRBV7-9,TRBJ1-5,NA
CASRTGGDNSPLHF,TGTGCCAGCAGGACAGGGGGCGACAATTCACCCCTCCACTTT,many,TRBV6-6,TRBJ1-6,TRBD1
CASSLYGRMAYEQYF,TGTGCCAGCAGTTTATATGGCCGGATGGCCTACGAGCAGTACTTC,NA,TRBV28,TRBJ2-7,NA
CASSLKGAHEQFF,TGTGCCAGCAGTTTAAAGGGGGCCCATGAGCAGTTCTTC,many,TRBV12-3/TRBV12-4,TRBJ2-1,TRBD1